Sequencing of this T cell receptor beta chain was carried out in a study of regulatory T cells in long-lasting Graves disease. V was cut by 0 bases and J by 4 bases, with 7 bases left in between. This CDR3 has 14 amino acids. From germline, CDR1 is SGHRS and CDR2 YFSETQ. This clonotype was counted at least ten times. Its antigen is as yet unknown. Documented time point: newly diagnosed GD, antithyroid drugs for less than 3 months. PBMC RNA served as the TCR library source. Building the TCR beta libraries relied on iRepertoire HTBI primers, and CDR3 regions underwent Arm-PCR. TCRdb redid the calling of the multiplex PCR reads with MiXCR, one entry per CDR3 protein. In the table there are approximately 480,000 distinct CDR3 sequences, 15% to 20% of which are singletons. The study, taken as a whole, reports: Relative to newly diagnosed Graves' patients, persistent ones had lower TCR diversity. Persistent cases favored TRBV28, TRBJ1-2 and TRBJ2-5.

This sample also belongs to another study, concerning T cells in Graves' hyperthyroidism and ophthalmopathy.

The sequence was collected from a man aged 40-49 years with Graves disease. V usage is TRBV5-1 and J usage is TRBJ2-2; D not certain. The specimen was peripheral blood mononuclear cells (PBMCs), collected at new diagnosis, from a patient treated with antithyroid drugs. Written as DNA, the CDR3 is TGCGCCAGCAGCTTGGCCATCAGCACCGGGGAGCTGTTTTTT. It specifies CASSLAISTGELFF.